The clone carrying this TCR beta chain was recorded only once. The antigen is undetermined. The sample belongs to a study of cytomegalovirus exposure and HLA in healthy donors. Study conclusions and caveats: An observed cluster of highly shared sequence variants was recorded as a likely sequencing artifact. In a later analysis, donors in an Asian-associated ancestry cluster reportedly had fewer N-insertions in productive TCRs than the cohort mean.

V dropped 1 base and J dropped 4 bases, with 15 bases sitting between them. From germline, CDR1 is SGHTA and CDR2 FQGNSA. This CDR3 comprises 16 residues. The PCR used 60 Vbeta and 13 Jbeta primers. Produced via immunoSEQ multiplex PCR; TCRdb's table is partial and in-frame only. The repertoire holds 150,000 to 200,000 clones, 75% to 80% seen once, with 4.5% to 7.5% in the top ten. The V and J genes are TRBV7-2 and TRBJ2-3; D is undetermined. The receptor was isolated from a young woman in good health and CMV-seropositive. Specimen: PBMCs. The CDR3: CASSLEPPSLADTQYF. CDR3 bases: TGTGCCAGCAGCTTAGAGCCCCCTTCTCTAGCAGATACGCAGTATTTT.